The subject of this entry is one T cell receptor beta chain. No antigen is known for it. This CDR3 is built from 16 residues. Trimming pared 4 bases from V and 4 bases from J, leaving 17 bases between. Per germline, CDR1 SGHNT and CDR2 YYREEE (reference sequence). These data belong to a study of blood T cells in healthy people across ages. Study information: With template switching, about one barcoded beta molecule was captured per two T cells.

Each of the donors had roughly 10 milliliters of peripheral blood drawn into EDTA-treated Vacutainer tubes. Study-wide results and caveats: Leaving the PBMCs unsorted stopped any conclusive comparison of naive versus antigen-experienced cells.

Primed by a sample-barcoded 5' primer and a J-beta primer mix, a second PCR proceeded for 7 to 11 cycles. Every sample gave at least 3 million paired-end reads containing CDR3. One entry per CDR3 protein results from TCRdb running MiXCR on the 5' RACE reads. The sample yields 1.5 million or so distinct CDR3 sequences, less than 45% seen once. The receptor was derived from a woman aged 18-29 years in good health. The chain combines TRBV5-4 with TRBJ2-2; tentatively, D is TRBD1 or TRBD2 (6 bases each). The sample was blood. In nucleotides, the CDR3 is TGTGCCAGCAGCCTCGGCTTCGGGGGCCTCACCGGGGAGCTGTTTTTT. This sequence encodes CASSLGFGGLTGELFF. The complete variable domain, with remaining parts taken from reference TRBV5-4 and TRBJ2-2, reads ETGVTQSPTHLIKTRGQQVTLRCSSQSGHNTVSWYQQALGQGPQFIFQYYREEENGRGNFPPRFSGLQFPNYSSELNVNALELDDSALYLCASSLGFGGLTGELFFGEGSRLTVL.